The 7 T cell receptor beta chains presented below share a single source sample, sequenced in a study of radiation and T cells in renal cell carcinoma. The time point here: blood 4 weeks post-SBRT, at nephrectomy. Treatment described: 15 Gy SBRT to primary tumor, nephrectomy 4 weeks later. Profiled with immunoSEQ multiplex PCR; TCRdb holds only in-frame clones, not every one. This sample has just under 150,000 clones, with approximately 86% found just once. The sequences come from blood, collected from a patient whose treatment included radiotherapy and nephrectomy. The receptors here all came from a woman aged 45-65 years with renal cell carcinoma.

This chain uses TRBV5-6 with TRBJ2-7, with 12 nucleotides matching TRBD2. There are 17 residues in the CDR3. Trimming took 2 bases from V and 0 from J; bases not matched to a gene: 6. CDR1 is SGHDT and CDR2 is YYEEEE in the germline V gene. The CDR3 DNA follows: TGTGCCAGCAGCTTAGGGACTAGCGGGTCCTTCTCCTACGAGCAGTACTTC. Protein: CASSLGTSGSFSYEQYF. Variable domain in full (rest from reference TRBV5-6 and TRBJ2-7): DAGVTQSPTHLIKTRGQQVTLRCSPKSGHDTVSWYQQALGQGPQFIFQYYEEEERQRGNFPDRFSGHQFPNYSSELNVNALLLGDSALYLCASSLGTSGSFSYEQYFGPGTRLTVT.

The gene calls are TRBV27 and TRBJ2-6; D call uncertain. There are 14 residues in the CDR3. The V and J ends lost 2 bases and 2 bases respectively, with 4 bases between them. Germline CDR1 reads MNHEY; CDR2 reads SMNVEV (reference sequence). The CDR3 sequence is CASSLGTGANVLTF. The CDR3, as DNA: TGTGCCAGCAGTTTAGGTACTGGGGCCAACGTCCTGACTTTC.

This clone was seen a single time. The rearrangement links TRBV25-1 to TRBJ2-7; the D gene is possibly TRBD2 (6 bases). The germline V gene encodes CDR1 MGHDK and CDR2 SYGVNS. CDR3 length: 12 residues. With 6 bases removed from V and 4 bases from J, the gap between germline ends came to 10 bases. CDR3 sequence: CASSRSGYEQYF. CDR3 bases: TGTGCCAGCAGCAGGAGCGGGTACGAGCAGTACTTC.

V is TRBV5-4 and J is TRBJ2-5, with TRBD1 identical over 10 bases. CDR3 length equals 15 residues. J was trimmed by 5 bases and V by 2 bases; bases with no gene match: 6. Germline CDR1 SGHNT, CDR2 YYREEE (reference sequence). CDR3 nucleotides: TGTGCCAGCAGCTTTGGGACAGGGGATAGGGAGACCCAGTACTTC. Translated: CASSFGTGDRETQYF.

This clone occurred a few times. J is TRBJ1-1 and V is TRBV20-1; D gene unclear. The CDR3 covers 11 residues. Between the trimmed V and J ends, which lost 0 bases and 6 bases, there was a span of 5 bases. Germline assignment: CDR1 DFQATT and CDR2 SNEGSKA (reference sequence). The CDR3 is CSARDHPEAFF. The CDR3 DNA reads as TGCAGTGCTAGAGACCACCCTGAAGCTTTCTTT.

This chain links TRBV6-6 with TRBJ2-7, with D possibly being TRBD1 or TRBD2 (5 bases each). The length of the CDR3 is 13 residues. The germline CDR1 and CDR2 sequences are MNHNY and SVGAGI (reference sequence). V shed 0 bases and J shed 7 bases, with 10 bases lying between them. The CDR3 DNA reads TGTGCCAGCAGTTACTCTGGGACCGGAGAGCAGTACTTC. Encoded protein: CASSYSGTGEQYF.

The V and J genes are TRBV6-5 and TRBJ2-3, with 8 bases aligning to TRBD2. CDR3 length: 14 amino acids. The junction had 7 bases not matched to a gene; V was cut back by 4 bases and J by 7 bases. Looked up from germline, CDR1 is MNHEY and CDR2 is SVGAGI. In DNA, the CDR3 is TGTGCCAGCAGTTTGGGACTAGGACGAAATACGCAGTATTTT. Translating gives CASSLGLGRNTQYF.